Shown below are 9 T cell receptor beta chains from a single sample sequenced in a study of CD8 T cells in ankylosing spondylitis. One entry per CDR3 protein results from TCRdb running MiXCR on the 5' RACE reads. Of about 130,000 distinct CDR3 sequences in the sample, approximately 9.9% were seen once. Sequenced: blood, either unsorted or a sorted T cell fraction (not recorded which). The source of these receptors is a male donor with ankylosing spondylitis or in good health (not recorded which).

This clonotype was counted many times. J is TRBJ2-7 and V is TRBV28; D not resolved. Germline V gene sequence: CDR1 MDHEN, CDR2 SYDVKM. V lost 6 bases and J lost 3, with 9 bases in between. This CDR3 is 12 amino acids long. This CDR3 is CASSSEFYEQYF. The CDR3 DNA reads as TGTGCCAGCAGCTCAGAGTTCTACGAGCAGTACTTC.

This clonotype occurred many times. This chain connects TRBV20-1 to TRBJ2-3, with 9 bases aligning to TRBD2. The CDR3 has 14 residues. The J segment lost 7 bases and the V segment lost 1 base, leaving 6 bases of the junction unmatched. Germline V gene sequence: CDR1 DFQATT, CDR2 SNEGSKA (reference sequence). The CDR3: CSARVGTSPNTQYF. DNA of the CDR3: TGCAGTGCTAGAGTGGGGACTAGCCCAAATACGCAGTATTTT.

This clonotype was counted between two and nine times. V usage is TRBV7-9 and J usage is TRBJ2-1; either TRBD1 or TRBD2 may supply D (5 bases each). The germline CDR1 and CDR2 sequences are SEHNR and FQNEAQ (reference sequence). The CDR3 runs to 12 residues. The V end lost 3 bases, the J end lost 14 bases, and 14 bases lay between the germline ends. The CDR3, as DNA: TGTGCCAGCAGCTTGAGGGACCTCAGCGAGTTCTTC. Its protein is CASSLRDLSEFF.

This chain uses TRBV20-1 with TRBJ2-7, with 10 bases fitting TRBD2. The V gene's germline CDR1 is DFQATT and CDR2 SNEGSKA (reference sequence). The CDR3 has 16 residues. The V and J ends lost 5 bases and 2 bases, in that order; junction bases with no gene match: 12. CDR3 coding DNA: TGCAGTGCTCAAACCGGCGCTAGCGGGAGTCCCTACGAGCAGTACTTC. Translated: CSAQTGASGSPYEQYF.

This clonotype was recorded at least ten times. The chain recombines TRBV20-1 with TRBJ2-3; maybe TRBD2 (5 bases). Germline CDR1 and CDR2: DFQATT and SNEGSKA (reference sequence). V was shortened by 6 bases and J by 2 bases, with 12 bases between the two germline ends. The CDR3 consists of 13 residues. The CDR3 DNA is TGCAGTGCCCCCTCGGACTTCACAGATACGCAGTATTTT. Protein sequence: CSAPSDFTDTQYF.

The gene calls are TRBV11-2 and TRBJ2-7, with 9 bases matching TRBD1. The CDR3 length is 17 residues. V trimming: 1 base; J trimming: 1 base; junction bases outside the gene matches: 8. Germline-derived CDR1 and CDR2 are SGHAT and FQNNGV. CDR3 nucleotides: TGTGCCAGCAGCTTAGGGACAGGGGCCGGGATTTCCTACGAGCAGTACTTC. Translating gives CASSLGTGAGISYEQYF.

This clonotype was observed at least ten times. The chain links TRBV27 to TRBJ2-3; D remains ambiguous. The V gene's germline CDR1 is MNHEY and CDR2 SMNVEV (reference sequence). Trimming left V 1 base short and J 2 bases short, with 10 bases between. CDR3 length equals 15 residues. CDR3 sequence (DNA): TGTGCCAGCAGTTTATTGACCCCAGACACAGATACGCAGTATTTT. The encoded protein is CASSLLTPDTDTQYF.

This clonotype came up many times. The chain couples TRBV12-3 or TRBV12-4 to TRBJ1-6; D not certain. Trimming took off 6 bases at V and 2 bases at J, with 14 bases between the two ends. This CDR3 contains 16 residues. CDR3 loop: CASRQAPTPYNSPLHF. DNA for the CDR3: TGTGCCAGCAGGCAAGCCCCGACACCCTATAATTCACCCCTCCACTTT.

This clonotype appeared many times. The CDR3 DNA sequence: TGCGCCAGCAGCTCGGGACTAGCCCCAGGAGAGCAGTACTTC. Its translation is CASSSGLAPGEQYF. The chain uses TRBV5-1 and TRBJ2-7; 9 bases fit TRBD2. The CDR3 runs 14 residues. Germline CDR1 reads SGHRS; CDR2 reads YFSETQ. Trimming at V came to 3 bases and at J to 7 bases, leaving 8 bases not matched to a gene.